The sequence of this T cell receptor beta chain was determined in a study of T-cell memory formation after mild COVID-19. This clonotype has a handful of counts. Its antigen is as yet unknown. From germline, CDR1 is SGHTA and CDR2 FQGNSA. The V end was cut by 5 bases, the J end by 1 base, with 14 bases between. The CDR3 runs 15 residues. One entry per CDR3 protein, called by TCRdb with MiXCR from the 5' RACE reads. The sample lists fewer than 400,000 distinct CDR3 sequences, approximately 16% occurring once. Points from the study as a whole: Second-wave clones peaking on day 37 lacked confirmed SARS-CoV-2 specificity.

This TCR derives from a man aged 18-30 years who had mild COVID-19 (a few samples of this study predate the infection). Cell type and time point are not known. The sequencing sample was made of PBMCs or a T cell subset sorted from them (not recorded which). The gene calls are TRBV7-2 and TRBJ2-5; tentative D call: TRBD2 (6 bases). The CDR3 loop reads CASSPPGGTQETQYF. DNA for the CDR3: TGTGCCAGCAGCCCTCCTGGAGGGACCCAAGAGACCCAGTACTTC.